This T cell receptor beta chain was obtained from a study of blood T cells in healthy people across ages. The study's findings and limits: Unsorted PBMC material precluded a definitive naive versus antigen-experienced comparison.

The CDR3 spans 16 residues. Germline V CDR1 and CDR2: MNHNY, SVGAGI (reference sequence). V was pared by 0 bases and J by 3 bases, with 12 bases between. In regard to this clonotype: The antigen is not known.

It was with a sample-barcoded 5' primer and a J-beta primer mix that a second PCR of about 6 to 12 cycles was run. Sequencing of every sample gave 2.5 million or more CDR3-containing paired-end reads. TCRdb re-derived calls from the 5' RACE reads in MiXCR, one entry per CDR3 protein. The sample has 800,000 or so distinct CDR3 sequences; around 25% are singletons. Separately, the same data were catalogued under a study of T cells of mothers and their children. According to that study: Samples were provided by three healthy Caucasian mothers and their six children.

The specimen sequenced was blood. The TCR sequence derives from a boy under 18 in good health. V gene TRBV6-6 combines with J gene TRBJ2-1; the D gene could be TRBD1 or TRBD2 (7 bases each). The CDR3 spells CASSYSTGEGYNEQFF. DNA of the CDR3: TGTGCCAGCAGTTACTCCACAGGGGAGGGCTACAATGAGCAGTTCTTC.